Below, 6 T cell receptor beta chains from the same sample are listed, as sequenced in a study of blood T cell repertoires in COVID-19. Generated by immunoSEQ multiplex PCR, the TCRdb table keeps only in-frame clones and is missing some. The sample has under 60,000 clones; roughly 85% are singletons. The sequencing input was peripheral blood. These receptor sequences come from a human donor in a cohort sampled during active COVID-19.

V and J are TRBV5-5 and TRBJ2-2; D not resolved. V lost 0 bases and J 4 bases, leaving 4 bases between the germline ends. The germline V gene has CDR1 SGHKS and CDR2 YYEKEE (reference sequence). This CDR3 region has 13 residues. The chain's CDR3 is CASSLELTGELFF. CDR3 sequence (DNA): TGTGCCAGCAGCTTGGAGCTCACCGGGGAGCTGTTTTTT.

DNA of the CDR3: TGTGCCAGTAGTGGGGAGGGATATTCACCCCTCCACTTT. Amino acids: CASSGEGYSPLHF. The gene calls are TRBV19 and TRBJ1-6; the D is unclear. From germline, CDR1 is LNHDA and CDR2 SQIVND (reference sequence). Trimming shortened V by 5 bases and J by 8 bases, and 10 bases separated the two germline ends. CDR3 length: 13 amino acids.

The genes are TRBV7-2 and TRBJ2-7; a weak D match, TRBD2 (6 bases). From germline, CDR1 is SGHTA and CDR2 FQGNSA. Trimming removed 0 bases at V and 7 bases at J, with 16 bases between. CDR3 length: 15 amino acids. CDR3 sequence (DNA): TGTGCCAGCAGCTTAGCTTCCGGGAGCCCATATGAGCAGTACTTC. This translates into CASSLASGSPYEQYF.

V usage is TRBV25-1 and J usage is TRBJ2-5, with D perhaps TRBD2 (5 bases). Germline values: CDR1 MGHDK, CDR2 SYGVNS. This CDR3 spans 16 amino acids. Trimming pared 9 bases from V and 2 bases from J, leaving 22 bases between. The CDR3, as DNA: TGTGCCAGAAGCTACGGGAATTCGGCTATTCAAGAGACCCAGTACTTC. Amino acid sequence: CARSYGNSAIQETQYF.

The gene calls are TRBV29-1 and TRBJ1-1, with D possibly being TRBD1 (6 bases). V shed 7 bases and J shed 5 bases, with 17 bases lying between them. This CDR3 comprises 13 residues. Germline V lookup: CDR1 SQVTM, CDR2 ANQGSEA. The CDR3 reads CSAREGRGTEAFF. In DNA, the CDR3 is TGCAGCGCCCGAGAGGGTAGGGGGACTGAAGCTTTCTTT.

This clone was observed a few times. The J gene is TRBJ2-7, the V gene TRBV15; D is ambiguous. CDR1 is LNHNV and CDR2 is YYDKDF in the germline V gene (reference sequence). This CDR3 is built from 18 residues. V was trimmed by 2 bases and J by 3 bases, leaving 23 bases between them. CDR3 DNA: TGTGCCACCAGCAGAACCCGAAAAAAGGCAGGCCGAGACTACGAGCAGTACTTC. It is translated as CATSRTRKKAGRDYEQYF.